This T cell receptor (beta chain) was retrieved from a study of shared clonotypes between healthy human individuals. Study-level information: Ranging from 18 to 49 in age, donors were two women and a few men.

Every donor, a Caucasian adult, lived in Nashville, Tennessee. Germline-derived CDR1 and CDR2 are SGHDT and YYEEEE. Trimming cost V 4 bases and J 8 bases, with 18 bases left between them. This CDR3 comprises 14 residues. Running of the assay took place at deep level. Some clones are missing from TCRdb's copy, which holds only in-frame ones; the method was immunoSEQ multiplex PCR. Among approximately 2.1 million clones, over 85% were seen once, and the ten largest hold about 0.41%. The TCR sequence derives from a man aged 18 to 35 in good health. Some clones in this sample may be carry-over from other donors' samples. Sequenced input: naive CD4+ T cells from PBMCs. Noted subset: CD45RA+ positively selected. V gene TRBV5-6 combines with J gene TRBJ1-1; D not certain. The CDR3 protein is CASSLRPSLGEAFF. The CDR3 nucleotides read TGTGCCAGCAGCCTTAGACCTTCTCTCGGAGAAGCTTTCTTT.